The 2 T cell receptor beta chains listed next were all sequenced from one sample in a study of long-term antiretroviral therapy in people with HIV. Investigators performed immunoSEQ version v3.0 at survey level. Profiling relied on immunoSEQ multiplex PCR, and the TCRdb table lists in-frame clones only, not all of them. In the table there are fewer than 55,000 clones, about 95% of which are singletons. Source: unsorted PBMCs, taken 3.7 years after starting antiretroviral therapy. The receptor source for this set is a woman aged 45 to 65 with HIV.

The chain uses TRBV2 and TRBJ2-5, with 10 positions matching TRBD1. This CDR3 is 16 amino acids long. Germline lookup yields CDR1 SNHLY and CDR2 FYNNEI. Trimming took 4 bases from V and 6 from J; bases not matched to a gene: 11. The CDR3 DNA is TGTGCCAGCAGTGTGTCGAGACAGGGGGCTTTGAAGACCCAGTACTTC. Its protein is CASSVSRQGALKTQYF.

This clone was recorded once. CDR3 DNA sequence: TGCGCCAGCAGCCAACAAATCGCAGGGGGCCGGAACACCGGGGAGCTGTTTTTT. Amino acids: CASSQQIAGGRNTGELFF. The rearrangement links TRBV4-3 to TRBJ2-2; 8 positions agree with TRBD1. Germline CDR1 is LGHNA and CDR2 is YSLEER. CDR3 size: 18 residues. V was pared by 2 bases and J by 1 base, with 9 bases of the junction left unmatched.